The 11 T cell receptor beta chains listed next were all sequenced from one sample in a study of blood T cell repertoires in COVID-19. Some clones are missing from TCRdb's copy, which holds only in-frame ones; the method was immunoSEQ multiplex PCR. The repertoire has 360,000 or so clones, 88% of them found once; the top ten carry approximately 1%. The sequencing input was PBMCs or T cells enriched from blood (not recorded which). These receptors came from a woman aged 25 to 39 who had been exposed to COVID-19.

V and J are TRBV29-1 and TRBJ2-3; the match to TRBD2 covers 8 bases. J lost 5 bases, V lost 0 bases, and 4 bases had no gene match. The CDR3 length is 14 residues. From germline, CDR1 is SQVTM and CDR2 ANQGSEA. CDR3 amino acids: CSVEDGAGGDTQYF. CDR3 coding DNA: TGCAGCGTTGAAGACGGCGCGGGAGGAGATACGCAGTATTTT.

The rearrangement uses TRBV7-8 and TRBJ2-1; 16 bases map to TRBD2. There are 15 residues in the CDR3. Germline V gene sequence: CDR1 SGHVS, CDR2 FQNEAQ. V shed 5 bases and J 13 bases; nucleotides not matched to a gene: 8. In DNA form, the CDR3 reads TGTGCCAGCAGCCGAGGGACTAGCGGGAGGGAACTCCAGTTCTTC. Its protein is CASSRGTSGRELQFF.

The chain recombines TRBV5-1 with TRBJ2-5; D call uncertain. This CDR3 is 13 amino acids long. The germline V and J ends were trimmed by 0 bases and 1 base, with 4 bases remaining between them. Germline V gene data show CDR1 as SGHRS and CDR2 as YFSETQ. CDR3 region: CASSLELQETQYF. CDR3 coding DNA: TGCGCCAGCAGCTTGGAACTCCAAGAGACCCAGTACTTC.

The chain links TRBV27 to TRBJ2-3, with 7 bases lining up with TRBD2. This CDR3 spans 16 amino acids. Germline V gene sequence: CDR1 MNHEY, CDR2 SMNVEV (reference sequence). Germline trimming cut 4 bases from V and 5 bases from J; bases unmatched to any gene: 12. CDR3 loop: CASSSPWRESEDTQYF. The CDR3 region has the DNA TGTGCCAGCAGTTCCCCCTGGCGGGAGTCGGAAGATACGCAGTATTTT.

The V gene is TRBV7-3, the J gene TRBJ2-7; TRBD1 aligns across 10 bases. Germline assignment: CDR1 SGHTA and CDR2 FQGTGA. CDR3 length: 14 residues. J was trimmed by 1 base and V by 5 bases; bases with no gene match: 2. CDR3 sequence: CASSPDRGSYEQYF. CDR3 in DNA: TGTGCCAGCAGCCCGGACAGGGGGTCCTACGAGCAGTACTTC.

This chain joins TRBV28 and TRBJ2-3, with TRBD2 matching over 8 bases. This CDR3 is 15 amino acids long. Germline assignment: CDR1 MDHEN and CDR2 SYDVKM. V was pared by 6 bases and J by 3 bases, with 8 bases of the junction left unmatched. In DNA, the CDR3 is TGTGCCAGCAGCAAACGGGGGGGAGGAACAGATACGCAGTATTTT. Its translation: CASSKRGGGTDTQYF. Full variable domain (missing parts from reference TRBV28 and TRBJ2-3): DVKVTQSSRYLVKRTGEKVFLECVQDMDHENMFWYRQDPGLGLRLIYFSYDVKMKEKGDIPEGYSVSREKKERFSLILESASTNQTSMYLCASSKRGGGTDTQYFGPGTRLTVL.

The chain carries TRBV30 and TRBJ2-3, with D possibly matching TRBD1 (6 bases). Germline loops: CDR1 GTSNPN, CDR2 SVGIG (reference sequence). V dropped 3 bases and J dropped 4 bases, with 14 bases sitting between them. The CDR3 has 14 amino acids. CDR3 protein: CAWSEGQPSDTQYF. Written as DNA, the CDR3 is TGTGCCTGGAGCGAGGGACAACCTTCAGATACGCAGTATTTT. Based on the CDR3 plus reference TRBV30 and TRBJ2-3, the full variable domain is SQTIHQWPATLVQPVGSPLSLECTVEGTSNPNLYWYRQAAGRGLQLLFYSVGIGQISSEVPQNLSASRPQDRQFILSSKKLLLSDSGFYLCAWSEGQPSDTQYFGPGTRLTVL.

The chain is built from TRBV6-5 and TRBJ2-5, with 10 nucleotides matching TRBD2. V was clipped by 6 bases and J by 5 bases; unmatched bases: 6. Germline-derived CDR1 and CDR2 are MNHEY and SVGAGI. The CDR3 length is 14 residues. The DNA of the CDR3 is TGTGCCAGCAGGAGCGGGAGGGCCCAGGAGACCCAGTACTTC. As protein: CASRSGRAQETQYF.

V usage is TRBV5-1 and J usage is TRBJ1-5; D is uncertain. The CDR3 runs to 14 residues. CDR1 and CDR2 (germline): SGHRS, YFSETQ. V gave up 3 bases and J gave up 9 bases, with 16 bases separating them. For the CDR3, the DNA is TGCGCCAGCAGCTACGCGGAGGGCAGCAGGCCCCAGCATTTT. Translated, it gives CASSYAEGSRPQHF.

This chain uses TRBV15 with TRBJ1-2; D is ambiguous. The CDR3 spans 14 residues. Germline V gene data show CDR1 as LNHNV and CDR2 as YYDKDF (reference sequence). Trimming cost V 5 bases and J 7 bases, with 17 bases left between them. This CDR3 reads CATSERGTWVGYTF. CDR3 DNA: TGTGCCACCAGCGAGAGAGGTACTTGGGTTGGCTACACCTTC.

This clone has a handful of counts. The rearrangement links TRBV29-1 to TRBJ1-1; 8 bases map to TRBD1. CDR3 length: 16 residues. Per the germline V gene, CDR1 is SQVTM and CDR2 is ANQGSEA. With V trimmed by 3 bases and J by 9 bases, 18 bases remained unmatched. The CDR3 here is CSVEPAQGAWGNQAFF. The CDR3 DNA follows: TGCAGCGTTGAGCCAGCTCAGGGGGCCTGGGGCAATCAAGCTTTCTTT.